The clone carrying this T cell receptor (beta chain) was detected only a few times. Here immunoSEQ multiplex PCR was the method, and the copy in TCRdb shows in-frame clones only, minus some. The table lists around 47,000 clones, around 80% of them singletons. This sample is drawn from a study of T cell responses to AZD1222 COVID-19 vaccine. V shed 3 bases and J shed 6 bases, with 14 bases lying between them. The CDR3 loop spans 14 amino acids. The germline V gene has CDR1 LNHDA and CDR2 SQIVND (reference sequence). This clonotype originated in an adult who received the MenACWY meningococcal vaccine as a control. The sample here was peripheral blood, taken 28 days after the second dose of the MenACWY control vaccine. The rearrangement links TRBV19 to TRBJ1-1; D may be TRBD1 (6 bases). The CDR3 DNA sequence: TGTGCCAGTAGTATTGCGGGGGCTACCGCTGAAGCTTTCTTT. It codes for CASSIAGATAEAFF.